This TCR beta chain was captured by sequencing in a study of T cell responses to AZD1222 COVID-19 vaccine. In the study overall: Second-dose intervals near 4 or 12 weeks were combined. Regarding the study as a whole: Spike-specific TCR breadth and depth went up after people got two AZD1222 doses. Spike-spanning, vaccine-associated CD4 TCRs were dominant at 160-218 and 743-854. Mostly white British, mostly female donors; authors suggested clonal diversity may be underestimated.

As to this clone: What it recognizes is unknown.

The method was immunoSEQ multiplex PCR; TCRdb's version includes in-frame clones alone and lacks a portion of them. This sample has more than 150,000 clones; 90% occur once, and the top ten carry around 1.5%. The TCR comes from an adult in good health. The input for sequencing was peripheral blood, taken on day 0 of AZD1222 vaccination.

In DNA, the CDR3 is TGTGCCAGCAGCTACGCGGGGGGTGAGCAGTTCTTC. It is translated as CASSYAGGEQFF. The chain links TRBV7-2 to TRBJ2-1, with 8 nucleotides matching TRBD2. Germline loops: CDR1 SGHTA, CDR2 FQGNSA. This CDR3 comprises 12 residues. V lost 4 bases to trimming and J lost 9 bases; unmatched junction nucleotides: 2. The whole variable domain, remainder taken from reference TRBV7-2 and TRBJ2-1, is GAGVSQSPSNKVTEKGKDVELRCDPISGHTALYWYRQSLGQGLEFLIYFQGNSAPDKSGLPSDRFSAERTGGSVSTLTIQRTQQEDSAVYLCASSYAGGEQFFGPGTRLTVL.